This T cell receptor (beta chain) was found in a study of T cell responses to AZD1222 COVID-19 vaccine. Findings of the study overall: The reported proportion of spike-specific TCRs targeting unmutated variant regions was nearly half. Most donors were white British and more were female, and clonal diversity was possibly underestimated. Dominant at 160-218 and 743-854, vaccine-associated CD4 TCRs also spanned spike. The breadth and depth of Spike-specific TCRs increased once two AZD1222 doses had been given.

Sequencing used immunoSEQ multiplex PCR; TCRdb keeps in-frame clones, though not all of them. The table has roughly 100,000 clones, around 86% seen once. J was trimmed by 4 bases and V by 8 bases; bases with no gene match: 8. CDR1 is SGHTA, CDR2 FQGNSA, per germline. The CDR3 is 13 residues long. Note on this clone: Antigen specificity is unknown.

This receptor was identified in an adult who received the MenACWY meningococcal vaccine as a control. This chain joins TRBV7-2 and TRBJ2-7; TRBD2 agrees at 7 bases. This material consisted of peripheral blood, taken 28 days after the second dose of the MenACWY control vaccine. The CDR3 here is CASGGRGVYEQYF. CDR3 coding DNA: TGTGCCAGCGGGGGACGGGGGGTTTACGAGCAGTACTTC.